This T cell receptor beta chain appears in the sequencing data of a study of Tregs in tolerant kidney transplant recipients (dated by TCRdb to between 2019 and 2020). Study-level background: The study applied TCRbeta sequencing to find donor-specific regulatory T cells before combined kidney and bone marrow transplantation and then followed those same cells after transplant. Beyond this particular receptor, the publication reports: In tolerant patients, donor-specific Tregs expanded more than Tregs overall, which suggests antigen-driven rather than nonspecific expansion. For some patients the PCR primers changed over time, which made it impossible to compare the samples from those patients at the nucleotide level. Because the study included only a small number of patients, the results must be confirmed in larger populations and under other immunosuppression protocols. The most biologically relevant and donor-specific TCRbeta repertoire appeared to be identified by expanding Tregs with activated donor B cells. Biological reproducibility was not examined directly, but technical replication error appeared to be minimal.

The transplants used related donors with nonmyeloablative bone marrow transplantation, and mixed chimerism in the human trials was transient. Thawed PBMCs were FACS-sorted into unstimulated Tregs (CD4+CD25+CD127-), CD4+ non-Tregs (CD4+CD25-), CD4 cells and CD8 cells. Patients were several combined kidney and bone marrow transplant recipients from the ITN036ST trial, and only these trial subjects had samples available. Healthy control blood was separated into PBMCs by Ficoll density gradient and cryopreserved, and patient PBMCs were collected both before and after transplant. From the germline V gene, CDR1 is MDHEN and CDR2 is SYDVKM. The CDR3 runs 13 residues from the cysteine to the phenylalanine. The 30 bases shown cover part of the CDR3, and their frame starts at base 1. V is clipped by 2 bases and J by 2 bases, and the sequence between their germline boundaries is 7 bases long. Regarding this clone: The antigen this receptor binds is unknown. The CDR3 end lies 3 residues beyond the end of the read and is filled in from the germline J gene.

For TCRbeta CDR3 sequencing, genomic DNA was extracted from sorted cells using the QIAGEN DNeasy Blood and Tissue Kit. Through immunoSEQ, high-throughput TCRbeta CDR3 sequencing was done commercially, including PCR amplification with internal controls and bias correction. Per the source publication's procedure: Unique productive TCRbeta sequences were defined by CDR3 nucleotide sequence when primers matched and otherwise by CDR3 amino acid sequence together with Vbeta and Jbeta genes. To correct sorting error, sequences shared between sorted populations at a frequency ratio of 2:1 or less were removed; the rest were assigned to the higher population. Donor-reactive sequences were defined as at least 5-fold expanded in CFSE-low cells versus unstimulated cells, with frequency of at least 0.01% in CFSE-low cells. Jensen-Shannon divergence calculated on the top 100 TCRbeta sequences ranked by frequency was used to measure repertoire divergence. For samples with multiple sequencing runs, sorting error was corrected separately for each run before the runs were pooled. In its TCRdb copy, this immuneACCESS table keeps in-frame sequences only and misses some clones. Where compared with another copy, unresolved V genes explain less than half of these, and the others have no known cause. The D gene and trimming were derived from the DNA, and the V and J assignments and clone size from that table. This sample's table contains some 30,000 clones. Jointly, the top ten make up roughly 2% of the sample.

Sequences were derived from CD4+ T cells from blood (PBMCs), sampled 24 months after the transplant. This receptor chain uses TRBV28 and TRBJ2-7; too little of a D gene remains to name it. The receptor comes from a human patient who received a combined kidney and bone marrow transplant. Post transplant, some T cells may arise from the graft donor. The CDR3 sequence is CASSLGPTYEQYF. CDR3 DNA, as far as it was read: TGTGCCAGCAGTTTAGGGCCTACCTACGAG.